A single TCR beta chain is shown here with its context. Its antigen is not known. Then a second PCR, running roughly 7 to 11 cycles, was carried out with a sample-barcoded 5' primer and a J-beta primer mix. TCRdb recomputed calls from the 5' RACE reads with MiXCR, one row per CDR3 protein. Of some 550,000 distinct CDR3 sequences listed, 40% to 50% are singletons. This CDR3 is 15 amino acids long. Germline CDR1 MNHNY, CDR2 SVGAGI (reference sequence). V was trimmed by 0 bases and J by 4 bases, leaving 10 bases between them. The sample belongs to a study of blood T cells in healthy people across ages. Regarding the study as a whole: Diversity figures based on one million T cells were deemed too low.

This TCR came from an elderly man in good health. The chain couples TRBV6-6 to TRBJ1-5; possible D gene TRBD1, 5 bases. The source material was blood. The CDR3 nucleotides are TGTGCCAGCAGTTACTCAGGGGTTCGGAATCAGCCCCAGCATTTT. It is translated as CASSYSGVRNQPQHF.